The T cell receptor beta chain described here comes from a study of cytomegalovirus exposure and HLA in healthy donors. Findings and limits, study-wide: Earlier analysis found most TCR beta V segments productive about 90% or about 30% of the time.

Primers for the PCR totalled 60 Vbeta and 13 Jbeta. Measured with immunoSEQ multiplex PCR; TCRdb has only the in-frame clones, and not every one. The top ten hold about 5% of the sample, which has roughly 140,000 clones, over 70% seen once. CDR3 length: 14 residues. The germline CDR1 and CDR2 sequences are MNHEY and SMNVEV (reference sequence). V lost 4 bases to trimming and J lost 5 bases; unmatched junction nucleotides: 3. This clone was seen only once. The target antigen is unknown. Sequencing was performed on PBMCs. This TCR was sampled from a male donor in good health and CMV-seronegative. The rearrangement links TRBV27 to TRBJ2-5; 11 bases match TRBD1. The CDR3 sequence is CASSWTGGGETQYF. The CDR3 coding sequence is TGTGCCAGCAGTTGGACAGGGGGCGGCGAGACCCAGTACTTC.